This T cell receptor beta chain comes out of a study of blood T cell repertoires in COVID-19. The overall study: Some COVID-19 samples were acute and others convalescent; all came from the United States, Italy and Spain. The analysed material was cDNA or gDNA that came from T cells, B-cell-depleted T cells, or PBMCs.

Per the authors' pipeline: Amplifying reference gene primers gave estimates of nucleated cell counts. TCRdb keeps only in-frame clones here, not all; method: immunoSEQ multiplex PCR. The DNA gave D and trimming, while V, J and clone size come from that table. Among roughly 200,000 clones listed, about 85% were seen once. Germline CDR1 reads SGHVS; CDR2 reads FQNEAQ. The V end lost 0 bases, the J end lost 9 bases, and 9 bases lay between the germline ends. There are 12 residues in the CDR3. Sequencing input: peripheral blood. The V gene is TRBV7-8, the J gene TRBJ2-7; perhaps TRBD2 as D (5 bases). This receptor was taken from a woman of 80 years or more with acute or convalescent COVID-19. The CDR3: CASSLAGGGQYF. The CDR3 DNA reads TGTGCCAGCAGCTTAGCGGGCGGAGGGCAGTACTTC.